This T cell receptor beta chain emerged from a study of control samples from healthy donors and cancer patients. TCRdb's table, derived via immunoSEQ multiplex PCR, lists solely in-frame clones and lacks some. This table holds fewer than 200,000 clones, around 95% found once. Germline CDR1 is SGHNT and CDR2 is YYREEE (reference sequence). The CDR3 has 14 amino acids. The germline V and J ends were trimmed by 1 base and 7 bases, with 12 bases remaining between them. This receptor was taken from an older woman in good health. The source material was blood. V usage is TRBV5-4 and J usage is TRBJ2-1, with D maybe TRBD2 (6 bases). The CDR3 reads CASSLQGGTNEQFF. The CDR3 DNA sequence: TGTGCCAGCAGCTTGCAAGGCGGGACGAATGAGCAGTTCTTC.